This is a list of T cell receptor beta chains from one sample in a study of T cell changes during pregnancy in multiple sclerosis. Profiled with immunoSEQ multiplex PCR; TCRdb holds only in-frame clones, not every one. The table records about 44,000 clones, just under 95% of them present only once. This material consisted of CD4+ T cells from peripheral blood mononuclear cells, taken in the first trimester of pregnancy. The receptors stem from a female donor with multiple sclerosis, enrolled in a pregnancy study. CDR3s include the opening cysteine and the closing phenylalanine or tryptophan. Fields, in order: V gene, D gene, J gene, clone size, CDR3 DNA, CDR3 protein. The D gene is left open where the match is weak. The size field is filled for only some rows; it gives once, few, many or a size class.

v_call: TRBV7-7
d_call: NA
j_call: TRBJ2-5
clone_size: NA
cdr3_nt: TGTGCTAGCAGCACCAGATCAGGGGAGACCCAGTACTTC
cdr3_aa: CASSTRSGETQYF

v_call: TRBV6-5
d_call: TRBD1
j_call: TRBJ1-3
clone_size: NA
cdr3_nt: TGTGCCAGCATGACAGGGGGACGAGCTGGAAACACCATATATTTT
cdr3_aa: CASMTGGRAGNTIYF

v_call: TRBV2
d_call: NA
j_call: TRBJ1-1
clone_size: NA
cdr3_nt: TGTGCCAGCAGTGAAGGGGAGATGCTCCCTGAAGCTTTCTTT
cdr3_aa: CASSEGEMLPEAFF

v_call: TRBV6-5
d_call: TRBD1
j_call: TRBJ2-7
clone_size: NA
cdr3_nt: TGTGCCAGCAGTTACGGGGACAGGATGTTCTCCTACGAGCAGTACTTC
cdr3_aa: CASSYGDRMFSYEQYF

v_call: TRBV19
d_call: TRBD1
j_call: TRBJ2-7
clone_size: NA
cdr3_nt: TGTGCCAGTAGTATAGCCGCAGGGGGTCTCTACGAGCAGTACTTC
cdr3_aa: CASSIAAGGLYEQYF

v_call: TRBV6-5
d_call: NA
j_call: TRBJ2-7
clone_size: NA
cdr3_nt: TGTGCCAGCACCACCGGGTCTCGGGGGTCCGAGCAGTACTTC
cdr3_aa: CASTTGSRGSEQYF

v_call: TRBV2
d_call: NA
j_call: TRBJ2-1
clone_size: NA
cdr3_nt: TGTGCCAGCAGTTCCTCGATGACTAGAATATCTCTCTTC
cdr3_aa: CASSSSMTRISLF

v_call: TRBV27
d_call: NA
j_call: TRBJ2-1
clone_size: NA
cdr3_nt: TGTGCCAGCAGTTTTAGATTAGGGGACACTAACCCAAATGAGCAGTTCTTC
cdr3_aa: CASSFRLGDTNPNEQFF

v_call: TRBV15
d_call: TRBD2
j_call: TRBJ2-3
clone_size: NA
cdr3_nt: TGTGCCACCAGCAGAGACCCTAGCGGGACGGATACGCAGTATTTT
cdr3_aa: CATSRDPSGTDTQYF

v_call: TRBV4-1
d_call: TRBD1
j_call: TRBJ1-2
clone_size: NA
cdr3_nt: TGCGCCAGCAGGCGGACAGGCAACTATGGCTACACCTTC
cdr3_aa: CASRRTGNYGYTF

v_call: TRBV5-1
d_call: TRBD1
j_call: TRBJ2-4
clone_size: once
cdr3_nt: TGCGCCAGCAGCTTGGGACAGGGGTTAACCAAAAACATTCAGTACTTC
cdr3_aa: CASSLGQGLTKNIQYF

v_call: TRBV11-3
d_call: TRBD1
j_call: TRBJ1-1
clone_size: NA
cdr3_nt: TGTGCCAGCAGCAAACGACAGGGGGCTAGGAACACTGAAGCTTTCTTT
cdr3_aa: CASSKRQGARNTEAFF

v_call: TRBV29-1
d_call: NA
j_call: TRBJ2-1
clone_size: NA
cdr3_nt: TGCAGCGTTGACCGGTCAGGGGTGAACAATGAGCAGTTCTTC
cdr3_aa: CSVDRSGVNNEQFF

v_call: TRBV6-5
d_call: TRBD2
j_call: TRBJ2-3
clone_size: NA
cdr3_nt: TGTGCCAGCAGTTCCCCGGGACTAGGGAGGGATACGCAGTATTTT
cdr3_aa: CASSSPGLGRDTQYF

v_call: TRBV7-2
d_call: TRBD1
j_call: TRBJ1-2
clone_size: NA
cdr3_nt: TGTGCCAGCAGCCAGTTCCGCGGGACAGGAGGCACCAATAACTATGGCTACACCTTC
cdr3_aa: CASSQFRGTGGTNNYGYTF

v_call: TRBV11-3
d_call: TRBD2
j_call: TRBJ2-1
clone_size: NA
cdr3_nt: TGTGCCAGCAGCCCGGGGACTAGCCGACTACCACGTGAGCAGTTCTTC
cdr3_aa: CASSPGTSRLPREQFF

v_call: TRBV29-1
d_call: TRBD1
j_call: TRBJ1-2
clone_size: NA
cdr3_nt: TGCAGCGTTGAAATAGGCAGGGGGTACGGCTACACCTTC
cdr3_aa: CSVEIGRGYGYTF

v_call: TRBV6-5
d_call: NA
j_call: TRBJ2-7
clone_size: NA
cdr3_nt: TGTGCCAGCAGTCCACACCACGAGCAGTACTTC
cdr3_aa: CASSPHHEQYF